This T cell receptor beta chain is drawn from a study of CD8+ T cells in alopecia areata. Findings and limits, study-wide: Besides other cells, scalp samples also yield sequences of resident alphabeta T cells from normal skin.

Remarks on this clone: Its antigen is unidentified.

CDR1 and CDR2 (germline): MDHEN, SYDVKM. V lost 6 bases and J lost 0, with 9 bases in between. The CDR3 runs 13 residues. In each case, RNA was isolated and then reverse transcribed into cDNA as the sequencing template. Sequencing used immunoSEQ multiplex PCR; TCRdb keeps in-frame clones, though not all of them. This table has about 200,000 clones, roughly 50% appearing once. The material sequenced was CD8+ T cells sorted from blood. The rearrangement joins TRBV28 to TRBJ2-7, with a possible D match to TRBD1 (6 bases). The receptor was isolated from a human donor in good health. Written as DNA, the CDR3 is TGTGCCAGCAGGGACAGCGGCTCCTACGAGCAGTACTTC. Residues: CASRDSGSYEQYF.